A selection of T cell receptor beta chains follows, all from one sample in a study of T cell responses to AZD1222 COVID-19 vaccine. Libraries were prepared by immunoSEQ multiplex PCR; TCRdb keeps only in-frame clonotypes and omits some of them. Of more than 95,000 clones in the sample, around 88% are singletons; the top ten hold over 8.5%. The material sequenced was peripheral blood, taken on day 0 of AZD1222 vaccination. The receptor source for this set is an adult in good health. Both conserved end residues are trimmed from each CDR3.

v_gene	j_gene	CDR3aa
TRBV6-1	TRBJ2-3	ASSELAGASTDTQY
TRBV4-2	TRBJ1-1	ASSAHVRRNGNTEAF
TRBV28	TRBJ1-2	ASSWTDYGYT
TRBV27	TRBJ2-7	ASRYTPAYEQY
TRBV6-5	TRBJ2-7	ASSRTGTFAYEQY
TRBV2	TRBJ2-1	ASSAQGYNEQF
TRBV6-5	TRBJ2-3	ASRPGRGTDTQY
TRBV21-1	TRBJ2-1	ASSMLSRPGGEQF
TRBV5-5	TRBJ1-4	ASSLRSRPGNEKLF
TRBV12-3/TRBV12-4	TRBJ1-1	ASSHPTATEAF
TRBV28	TRBJ1-4	ASSLPIGQTRGEKLF
TRBV11-3	TRBJ2-1	ASSFREGNEQF
TRBV11-2	TRBJ2-2	ASSFSGGAGNTGELF
TRBV2	TRBJ2-5	ASRRPETQY
TRBV27	TRBJ1-2	ASGPGGYT
TRBV7-3	TRBJ2-1	ASSLGLSGGRGEQF
TRBV6-5	TRBJ1-2	ASSRDSRTSYGYT
TRBV7-2	TRBJ2-5	ASSLEGGRETQY
TRBV15	TRBJ1-6	ATSRAPQDTYNSPLH
TRBV5-4	TRBJ1-1	ASSLETDRSTEAF
TRBV7-9	TRBJ2-1	ASSSGRAEVNEQF
TRBV7-9	TRBJ1-2	ASSLESGRNYGYT
TRBV7-9	TRBJ1-1	ASSLADRTHTEAF
TRBV3-1/TRBV3-2	TRBJ2-1	ASSQFGNSYNEQF
TRBV7-2	TRBJ1-1	ASSAQGALNTEAF
TRBV7-9	TRBJ2-7	ASSLAKGAYEQY
TRBV28	TRBJ2-7	ASSLAGGPYEQY
TRBV5-6	TRBJ1-3	ASSLGRGNTIY
TRBV9	TRBJ2-1	ASSVAYNEQF
TRBV9	TRBJ1-2	ASSPGQTGGYT
TRBV9	TRBJ1-4	ASSPGQGREKLF
TRBV18	TRBJ1-2	ASSLTAGTGPYGYT
TRBV24-1	TRBJ1-2	ATRHPGTLYGYT
TRBV5-1	TRBJ2-7	ASSLTGPTYEQY
TRBV5-1	TRBJ1-3	ASSLGFGNTIY
TRBV7-2	TRBJ2-7	ASRPTSGSSYEQY
TRBV19	TRBJ2-5	ASTPRGGKETQY
TRBV7-2	TRBJ1-5	ASSLGTGVTNQPQH
TRBV7-6	TRBJ1-2	ASSLIGSAALYGYT
TRBV6-2/TRBV6-3	TRBJ2-3	ASSGYGTFITDTQY
TRBV10-3	TRBJ2-2	AISETGGANTGELF
TRBV7-9	TRBJ1-2	ASSFGGDNYGYT
TRBV7-3	TRBJ1-1	ASSLTHRVTTPNTEAF
TRBV20-1	TRBJ1-6	SASKTGGYNSPLH
TRBV2	TRBJ1-2	ASSEDSSNYGYT
TRBV4-3	TRBJ2-2	ASSHDRTGELF
TRBV6-5	TRBJ1-1	ASSYGGSNTEAF
TRBV2	TRBJ1-2	ASSGTGGYGYT
TRBV21-1	TRBJ1-4	ASSKSSGKAGEKLF
TRBV5-5	TRBJ1-2	ASRLGLLANYGYT
TRBV5-4	TRBJ2-3	ASTLGTGSSSTDTQY
TRBV3-1/TRBV3-2	TRBJ1-1	ASSQGLRGSPGTEAF
TRBV2	TRBJ2-4	ASSERGAPAKNIQY